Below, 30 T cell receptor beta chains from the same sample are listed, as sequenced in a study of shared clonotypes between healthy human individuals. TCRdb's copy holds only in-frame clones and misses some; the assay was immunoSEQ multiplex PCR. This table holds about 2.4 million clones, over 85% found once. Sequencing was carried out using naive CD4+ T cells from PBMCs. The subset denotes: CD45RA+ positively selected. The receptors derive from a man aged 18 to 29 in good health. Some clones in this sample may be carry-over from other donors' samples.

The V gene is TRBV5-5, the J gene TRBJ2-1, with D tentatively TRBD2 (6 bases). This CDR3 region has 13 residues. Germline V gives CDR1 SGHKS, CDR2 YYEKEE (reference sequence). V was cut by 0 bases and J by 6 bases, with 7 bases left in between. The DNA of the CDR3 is TGTGCCAGCAGCTTGGGCGGGGCCAATGAGCAGTTCTTC. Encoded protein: CASSLGGANEQFF.

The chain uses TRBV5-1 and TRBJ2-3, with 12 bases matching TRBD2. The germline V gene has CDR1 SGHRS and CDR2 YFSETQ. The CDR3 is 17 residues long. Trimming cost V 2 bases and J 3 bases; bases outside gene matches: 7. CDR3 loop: CASSLLAGGAGTDTQYF. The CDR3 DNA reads TGCGCCAGCAGCTTACTAGCGGGAGGAGCTGGTACAGATACGCAGTATTTT.

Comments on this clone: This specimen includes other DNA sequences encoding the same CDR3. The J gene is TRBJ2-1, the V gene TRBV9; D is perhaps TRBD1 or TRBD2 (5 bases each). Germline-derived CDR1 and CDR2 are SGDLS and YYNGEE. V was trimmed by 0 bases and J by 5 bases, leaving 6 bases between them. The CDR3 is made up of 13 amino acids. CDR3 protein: CASSVGGDNEQFF. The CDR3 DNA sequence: TGTGCCAGCAGCGTAGGAGGGGACAATGAGCAGTTCTTC.

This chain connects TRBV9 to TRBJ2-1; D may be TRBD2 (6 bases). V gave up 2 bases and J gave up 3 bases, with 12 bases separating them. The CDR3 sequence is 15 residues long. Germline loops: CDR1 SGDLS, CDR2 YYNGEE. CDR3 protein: CASSVGGNVYNEQFF. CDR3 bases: TGTGCCAGCAGCGTCGGCGGGAACGTCTACAATGAGCAGTTCTTC.

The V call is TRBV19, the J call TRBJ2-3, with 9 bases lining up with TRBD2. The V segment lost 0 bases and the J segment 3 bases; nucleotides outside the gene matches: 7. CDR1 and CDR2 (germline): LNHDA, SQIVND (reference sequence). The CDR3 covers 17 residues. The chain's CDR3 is CASSIDQPSGMTDTQYF. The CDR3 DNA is TGTGCCAGTAGTATAGATCAGCCTAGCGGGATGACAGATACGCAGTATTTT.

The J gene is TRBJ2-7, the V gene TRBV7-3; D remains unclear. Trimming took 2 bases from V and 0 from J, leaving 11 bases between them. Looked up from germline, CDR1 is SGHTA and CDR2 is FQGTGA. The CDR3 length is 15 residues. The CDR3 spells CASSLGLALSYEQYF. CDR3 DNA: TGTGCCAGCAGCTTAGGATTAGCTCTCTCCTACGAGCAGTACTTC.

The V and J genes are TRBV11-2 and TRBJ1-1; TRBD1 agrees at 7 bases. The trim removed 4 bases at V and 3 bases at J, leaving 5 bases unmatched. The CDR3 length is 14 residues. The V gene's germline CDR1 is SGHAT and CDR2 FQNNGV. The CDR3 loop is CASSSPTGHTEAFF. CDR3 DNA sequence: TGTGCCAGCAGCTCCCCGACAGGGCACACTGAAGCTTTCTTT.

As DNA, the CDR3 is TGTGCCAGCACCCAGGGTAGGGACGAGCAGTACTTC. Translation gives CASTQGRDEQYF. The chain joins TRBV27 to TRBJ2-7; the D gene is possibly TRBD1 (5 bases). The CDR3 extends over 12 amino acids. With 7 bases removed from V and 5 bases from J, the gap between germline ends came to 12 bases. Germline values: CDR1 MNHEY, CDR2 SMNVEV (reference sequence).

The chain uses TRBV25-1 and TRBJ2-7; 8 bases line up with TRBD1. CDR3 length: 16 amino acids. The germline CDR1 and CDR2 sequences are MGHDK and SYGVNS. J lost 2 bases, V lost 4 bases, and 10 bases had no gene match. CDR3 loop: CASSATPGTGTYEQYF. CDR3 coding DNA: TGTGCCAGCAGTGCAACACCTGGGACAGGAACCTACGAGCAGTACTTC.

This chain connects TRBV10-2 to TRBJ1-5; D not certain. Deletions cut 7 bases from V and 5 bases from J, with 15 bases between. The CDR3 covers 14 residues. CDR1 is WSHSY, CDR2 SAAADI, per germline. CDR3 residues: CASTDAVGDQPQHF. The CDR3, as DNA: TGCGCCAGCACGGATGCGGTCGGGGATCAGCCCCAGCATTTT.

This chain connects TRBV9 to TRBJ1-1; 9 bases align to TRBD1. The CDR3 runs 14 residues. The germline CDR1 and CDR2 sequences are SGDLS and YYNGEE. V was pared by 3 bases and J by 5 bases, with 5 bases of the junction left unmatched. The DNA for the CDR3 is TGTGCCAGCAGCGCCGGGACAGGGAGGACTGAAGCTTTCTTT. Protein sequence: CASSAGTGRTEAFF.

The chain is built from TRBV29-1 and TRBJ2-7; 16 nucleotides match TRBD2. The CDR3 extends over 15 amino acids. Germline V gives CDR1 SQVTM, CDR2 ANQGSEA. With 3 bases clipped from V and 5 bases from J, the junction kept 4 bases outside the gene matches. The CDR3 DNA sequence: TGCAGCGTTGAGGGACTAGCGGGAGGGTTGCACGAGCAGTACTTC. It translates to CSVEGLAGGLHEQYF.

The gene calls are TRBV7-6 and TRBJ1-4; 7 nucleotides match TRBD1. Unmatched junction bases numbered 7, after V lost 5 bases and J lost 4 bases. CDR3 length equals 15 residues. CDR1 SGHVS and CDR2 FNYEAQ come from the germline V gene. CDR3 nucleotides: TGTGCCAGCAGCCCCGGGACAGCTTATAATGAAAAACTGTTTTTT. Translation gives CASSPGTAYNEKLFF.

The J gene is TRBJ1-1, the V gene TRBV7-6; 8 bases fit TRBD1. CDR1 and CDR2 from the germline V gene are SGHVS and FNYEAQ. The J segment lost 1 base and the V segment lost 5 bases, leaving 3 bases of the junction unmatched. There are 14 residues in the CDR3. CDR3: CASSHGTGNTEAFF. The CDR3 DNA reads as TGTGCCAGCAGCCACGGGACAGGGAACACTGAAGCTTTCTTT.

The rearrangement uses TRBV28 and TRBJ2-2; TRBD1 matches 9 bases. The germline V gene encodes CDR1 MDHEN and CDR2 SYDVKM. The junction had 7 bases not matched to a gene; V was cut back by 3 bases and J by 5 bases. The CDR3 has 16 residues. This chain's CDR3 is CASSFSTGGSTGELFF. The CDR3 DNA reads TGTGCCAGCAGTTTTTCGACAGGGGGTTCGACCGGGGAGCTGTTTTTT.

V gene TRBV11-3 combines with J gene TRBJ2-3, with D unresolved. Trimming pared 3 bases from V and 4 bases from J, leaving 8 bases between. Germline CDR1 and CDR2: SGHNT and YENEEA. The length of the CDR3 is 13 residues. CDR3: CASSFTGADTQYF. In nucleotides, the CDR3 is TGTGCCAGCAGCTTTACCGGAGCAGATACGCAGTATTTT.

Here the CDR3 DNA reads TGTGCTAGTGCCCCTAGTTTCAACTATGGCTACACCTTC. Translated, it gives CASAPSFNYGYTF. The chain uses TRBV12-5 and TRBJ1-2; D is unclear. The germline gives CDR1 LGHNT, CDR2 FRNRAP. The CDR3 is 13 amino acids. V was clipped by 7 bases and J by 2 bases, with 11 bases between them.

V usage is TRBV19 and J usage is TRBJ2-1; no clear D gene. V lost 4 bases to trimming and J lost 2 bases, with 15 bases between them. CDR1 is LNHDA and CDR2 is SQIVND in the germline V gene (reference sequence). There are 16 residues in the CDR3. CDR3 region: CASSRRSDGTYNEQFF. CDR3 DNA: TGTGCCAGTAGTAGAAGGAGCGATGGGACCTACAATGAGCAGTTCTTC.

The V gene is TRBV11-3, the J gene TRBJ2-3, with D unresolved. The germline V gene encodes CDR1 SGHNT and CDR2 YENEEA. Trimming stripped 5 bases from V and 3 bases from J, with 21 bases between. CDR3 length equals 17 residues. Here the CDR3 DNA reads TGTGCCAGCAGCCGATTCCGGAATCGGGTCGTAACAGATACGCAGTATTTT. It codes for CASSRFRNRVVTDTQYF. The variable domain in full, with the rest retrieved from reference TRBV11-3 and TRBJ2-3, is EAGVVQSPRYKIIEKKQPVAFWCNPISGHNTLYWYLQNLGQGPELLIRYENEEAVDDSQLPKDRFSAERLKGVDSTLKIQPAELGDSAVYLCASSRFRNRVVTDTQYFGPGTRLTVL.

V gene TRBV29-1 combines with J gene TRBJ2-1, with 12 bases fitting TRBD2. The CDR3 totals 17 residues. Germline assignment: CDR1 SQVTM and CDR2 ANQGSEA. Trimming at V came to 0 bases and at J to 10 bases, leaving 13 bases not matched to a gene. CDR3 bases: TGCAGCGTTGAAGAATTGGGCCCTAGCGGGAGGGGAGGGGAGCAGTTCTTC. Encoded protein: CSVEELGPSGRGGEQFF.

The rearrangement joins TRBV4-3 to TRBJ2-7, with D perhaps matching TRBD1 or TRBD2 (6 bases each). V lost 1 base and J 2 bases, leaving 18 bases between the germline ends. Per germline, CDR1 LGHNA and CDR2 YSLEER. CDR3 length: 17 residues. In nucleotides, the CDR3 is TGCGCCAGCAGCCAAGCGTTCCGGGGGACAACTCCCTACGAGCAGTACTTC. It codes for CASSQAFRGTTPYEQYF.

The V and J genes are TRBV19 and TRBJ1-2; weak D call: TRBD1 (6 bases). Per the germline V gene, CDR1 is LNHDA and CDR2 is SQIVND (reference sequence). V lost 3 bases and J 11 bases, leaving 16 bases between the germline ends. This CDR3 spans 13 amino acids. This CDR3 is CASSIADRRNYTF. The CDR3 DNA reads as TGTGCCAGTAGTATCGCGGACAGACGGAATTACACCTTC. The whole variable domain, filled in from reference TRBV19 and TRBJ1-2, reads DGGITQSPKYLFRKEGQNVTLSCEQNLNHDAMYWYRQDPGQGLRLIYYSQIVNDFQKGDIAEGYSVSREKKESFPLTVTSAQKNPTAFYLCASSIADRRNYTFGSGTRLTVV.

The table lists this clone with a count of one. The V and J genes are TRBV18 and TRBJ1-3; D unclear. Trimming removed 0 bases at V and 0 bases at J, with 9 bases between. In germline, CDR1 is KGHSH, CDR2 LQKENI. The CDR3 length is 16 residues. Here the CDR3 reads CASSPPGSGSGNTIYF. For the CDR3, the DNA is TGTGCCAGCTCACCACCGGGTAGCGGCTCTGGAAACACCATATATTTT.

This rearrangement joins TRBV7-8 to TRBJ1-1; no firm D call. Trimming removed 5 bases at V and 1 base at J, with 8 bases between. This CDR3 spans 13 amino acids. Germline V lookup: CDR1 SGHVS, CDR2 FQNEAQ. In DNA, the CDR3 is TGTGCCAGCAGCCACCGTCAGAACACTGAAGCTTTCTTT. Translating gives CASSHRQNTEAFF.

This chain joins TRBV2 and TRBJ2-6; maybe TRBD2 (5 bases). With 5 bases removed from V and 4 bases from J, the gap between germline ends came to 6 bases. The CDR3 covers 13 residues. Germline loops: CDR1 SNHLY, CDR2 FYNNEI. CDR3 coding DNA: TGTGCCAGCAGTCCGGGGGGGGCCAACGTCCTGACTTTC. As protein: CASSPGGANVLTF.

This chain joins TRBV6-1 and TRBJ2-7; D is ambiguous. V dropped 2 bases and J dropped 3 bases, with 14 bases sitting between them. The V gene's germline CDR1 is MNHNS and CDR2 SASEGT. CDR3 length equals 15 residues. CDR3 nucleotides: TGTGCCAGCAGTGAATGGGGAAGCGCCTTCTACGAGCAGTACTTC. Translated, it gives CASSEWGSAFYEQYF.

The CDR3: CASSLPAGQETQYF. In DNA form, the CDR3 reads TGCGCCAGCAGCTTGCCCGCAGGCCAAGAGACCCAGTACTTC. The chain joins TRBV5-1 to TRBJ2-5; D not resolved. Germline V gene sequence: CDR1 SGHRS, CDR2 YFSETQ. The V end lost 1 base, the J end lost 1 base, and 8 bases lay between the germline ends. The CDR3 covers 14 residues.

The CDR3 DNA follows: TGTGCCAGCGCTTCCGGGACAGGGGGCCAAAAACTGTTTTTT. Translating it yields CASASGTGGQKLFF. This chain links TRBV2 with TRBJ1-4, with 12 bases identical to TRBD1. This CDR3 has 14 amino acids. V shed 8 bases, J shed 9 bases, and the junction held 7 bases outside the gene matches. Germline V gives CDR1 SNHLY, CDR2 FYNNEI.

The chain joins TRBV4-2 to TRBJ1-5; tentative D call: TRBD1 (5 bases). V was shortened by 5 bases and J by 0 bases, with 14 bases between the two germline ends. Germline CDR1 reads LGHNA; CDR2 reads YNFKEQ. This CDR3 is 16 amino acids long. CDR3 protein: CASSSYGAGSNQPQHF. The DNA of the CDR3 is TGTGCCAGCAGCTCCTACGGGGCGGGTAGCAATCAGCCCCAGCATTTT.

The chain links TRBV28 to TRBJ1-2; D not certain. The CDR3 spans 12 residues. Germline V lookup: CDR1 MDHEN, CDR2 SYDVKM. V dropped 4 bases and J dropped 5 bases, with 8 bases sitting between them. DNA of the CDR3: TGTGCCAGCAGTTCCAGGCTATATGGCTACACCTTC. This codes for CASSSRLYGYTF.